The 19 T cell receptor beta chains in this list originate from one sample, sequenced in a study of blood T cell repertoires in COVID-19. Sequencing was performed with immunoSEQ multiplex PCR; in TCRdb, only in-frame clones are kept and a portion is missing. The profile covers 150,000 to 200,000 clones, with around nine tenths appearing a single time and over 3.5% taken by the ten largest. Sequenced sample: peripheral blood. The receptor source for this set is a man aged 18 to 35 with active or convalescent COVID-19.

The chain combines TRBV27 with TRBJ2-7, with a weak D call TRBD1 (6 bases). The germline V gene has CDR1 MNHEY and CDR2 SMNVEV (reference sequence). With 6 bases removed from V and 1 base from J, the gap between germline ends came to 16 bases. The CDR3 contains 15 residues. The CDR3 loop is CASRIQGSGSYEQYF. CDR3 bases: TGTGCCAGCAGGATACAGGGCAGTGGTTCCTACGAGCAGTACTTC.

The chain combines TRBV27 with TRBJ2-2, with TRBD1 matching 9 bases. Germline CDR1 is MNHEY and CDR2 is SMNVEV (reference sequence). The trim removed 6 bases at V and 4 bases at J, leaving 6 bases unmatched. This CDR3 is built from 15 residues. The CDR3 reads CASSDGTGPTGELFF. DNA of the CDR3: TGTGCCAGCAGCGACGGGACAGGGCCCACCGGGGAGCTGTTTTTT.

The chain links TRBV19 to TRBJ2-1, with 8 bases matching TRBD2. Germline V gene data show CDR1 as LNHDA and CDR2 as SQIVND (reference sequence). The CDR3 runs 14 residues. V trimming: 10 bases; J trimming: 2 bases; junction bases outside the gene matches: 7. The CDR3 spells CATSSGGAYNEQFF. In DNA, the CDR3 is TGTGCCACCTCTTCCGGGGGGGCCTACAATGAGCAGTTCTTC.

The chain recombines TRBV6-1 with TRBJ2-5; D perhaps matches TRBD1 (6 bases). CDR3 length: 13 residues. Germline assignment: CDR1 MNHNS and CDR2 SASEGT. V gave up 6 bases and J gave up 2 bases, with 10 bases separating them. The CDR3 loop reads CASSRQEQETQYF. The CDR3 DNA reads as TGTGCCAGCAGCCGACAGGAACAAGAGACCCAGTACTTC.

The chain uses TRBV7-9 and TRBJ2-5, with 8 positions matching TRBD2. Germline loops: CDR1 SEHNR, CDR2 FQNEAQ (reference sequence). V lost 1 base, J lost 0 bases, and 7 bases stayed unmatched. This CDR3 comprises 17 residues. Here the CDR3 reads CASSLVQRAGDQETQYF. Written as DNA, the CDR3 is TGTGCCAGCAGCTTAGTCCAGCGAGCGGGGGACCAAGAGACCCAGTACTTC.

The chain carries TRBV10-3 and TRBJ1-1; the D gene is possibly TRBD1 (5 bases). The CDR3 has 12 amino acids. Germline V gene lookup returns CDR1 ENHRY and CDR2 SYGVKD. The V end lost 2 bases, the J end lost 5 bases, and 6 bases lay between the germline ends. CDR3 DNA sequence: TGTGCCATCAGTGAGGGGGGGACTGAAGCTTTCTTT. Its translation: CAISEGGTEAFF.

The CDR3 loop is CASSPDRANTEAFF. The CDR3 DNA sequence: TGTGCCAGCAGTCCCGACAGGGCGAACACTGAAGCTTTCTTT. The V call is TRBV28, the J call TRBJ1-1; 7 bases map to TRBD1. Looked up from germline, CDR1 is MDHEN and CDR2 is SYDVKM. Trimming took 5 bases from V and 1 from J; bases not matched to a gene: 4. This CDR3 spans 14 amino acids.

DNA for the CDR3: TGTGCCAGTAGCCCTACGGGGAACACCGGGGAGCTGTTTTTT. Its protein product is CASSPTGNTGELFF. The rearrangement uses TRBV19 and TRBJ2-2; D is ambiguous. Germline V gene data show CDR1 as LNHDA and CDR2 as SQIVND (reference sequence). V was pared by 6 bases and J by 1 base, with 9 bases between. The CDR3 loop spans 14 amino acids. Full variable domain (outside the CDR3, taken from reference TRBV19 and TRBJ2-2): DGGITQSPKYLFRKEGQNVTLSCEQNLNHDAMYWYRQDPGQGLRLIYYSQIVNDFQKGDIAEGYSVSREKKESFPLTVTSAQKNPTAFYLCASSPTGNTGELFFGEGSRLTVL.

This CDR3 reads CASSLTYTDTQYF. CDR3 coding DNA: TGCGCCAGCAGCTTGACTTACACAGATACGCAGTATTTT. The rearrangement joins TRBV5-1 to TRBJ2-3; unclear D gene. The V and J ends lost 1 base and 2 bases respectively, with 5 bases between them. There are 13 residues in the CDR3. Germline CDR1 and CDR2: SGHRS and YFSETQ.

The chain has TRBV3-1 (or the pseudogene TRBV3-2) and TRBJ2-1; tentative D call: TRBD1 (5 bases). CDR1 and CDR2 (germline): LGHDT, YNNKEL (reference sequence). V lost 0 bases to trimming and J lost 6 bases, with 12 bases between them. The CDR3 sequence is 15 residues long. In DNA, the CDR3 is TGTGCCAGCAGCCAAGACAGGGTGCCTCCCAATGAGCAGTTCTTC. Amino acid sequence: CASSQDRVPPNEQFF.

The CDR3 DNA reads TGTGCCAGCAGTCCGACAGGGAACCTGCTGGATACGCAGTATTTT. This gives the protein CASSPTGNLLDTQYF. The V and J genes are TRBV27 and TRBJ2-3; 7 bases match TRBD1. Trimming cost V 5 bases and J 6 bases; bases outside gene matches: 11. The CDR3 sequence is 15 residues long. The germline CDR1 and CDR2 sequences are MNHEY and SMNVEV (reference sequence).

This CDR3 reads CASSIGLADEQFF. CDR3 nucleotide sequence: TGTGCCAGTAGTATTGGACTAGCCGATGAGCAGTTCTTC. The V call is TRBV19, the J call TRBJ2-1; 8 nucleotides match TRBD2. Trimming at V came to 3 bases and at J to 8 bases, leaving 3 bases not matched to a gene. In germline, CDR1 is LNHDA, CDR2 SQIVND (reference sequence). This CDR3 is 13 amino acids long.

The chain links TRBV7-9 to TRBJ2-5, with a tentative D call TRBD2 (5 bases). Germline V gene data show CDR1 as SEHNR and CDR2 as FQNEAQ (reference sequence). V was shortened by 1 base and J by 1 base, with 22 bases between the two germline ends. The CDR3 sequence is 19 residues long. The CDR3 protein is CASSLVGGRGSSFQETQYF. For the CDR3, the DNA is TGTGCCAGCAGCTTAGTGGGTGGACGAGGGAGCTCCTTCCAAGAGACCCAGTACTTC. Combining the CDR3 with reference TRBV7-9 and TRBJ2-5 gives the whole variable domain DTGVSQNPRHKITKRGQNVTFRCDPISEHNRLYWYRQTLGQGPEFLTYFQNEAQLEKSRLLSDRFSAERPKGSFSTLEIQRTEQGDSAMYLCASSLVGGRGSSFQETQYFGPGTRLLVL.

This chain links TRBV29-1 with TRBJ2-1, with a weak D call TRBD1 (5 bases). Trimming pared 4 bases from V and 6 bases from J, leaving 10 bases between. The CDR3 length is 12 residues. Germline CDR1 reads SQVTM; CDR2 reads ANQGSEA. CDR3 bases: TGCAGCGTTGCTAGTAGGGGCAATGAGCAGTTCTTC. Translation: CSVASRGNEQFF.

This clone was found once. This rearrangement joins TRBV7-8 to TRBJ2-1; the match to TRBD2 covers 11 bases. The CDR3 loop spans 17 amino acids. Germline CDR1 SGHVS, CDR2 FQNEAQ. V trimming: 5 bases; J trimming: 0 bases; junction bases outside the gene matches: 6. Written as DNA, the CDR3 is TGTGCCAGCAGCCCCCGGGGACTAGCGGACTCCTACAATGAGCAGTTCTTC. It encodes CASSPRGLADSYNEQFF.

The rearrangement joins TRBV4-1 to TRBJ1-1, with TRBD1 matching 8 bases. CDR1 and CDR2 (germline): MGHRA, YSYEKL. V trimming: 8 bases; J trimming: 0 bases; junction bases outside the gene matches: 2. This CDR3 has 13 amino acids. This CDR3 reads CASGGQVNTEAFF. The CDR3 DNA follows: TGCGCCAGCGGGGGACAGGTGAACACTGAAGCTTTCTTT.

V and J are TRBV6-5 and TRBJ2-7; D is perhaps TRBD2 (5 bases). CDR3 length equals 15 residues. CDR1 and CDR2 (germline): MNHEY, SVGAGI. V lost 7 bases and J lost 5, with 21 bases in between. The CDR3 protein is CASTSGLLVTHEQYV. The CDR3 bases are TGTGCCAGCACCAGCGGTCTGTTGGTTACCCACGAGCAGTACGTC.

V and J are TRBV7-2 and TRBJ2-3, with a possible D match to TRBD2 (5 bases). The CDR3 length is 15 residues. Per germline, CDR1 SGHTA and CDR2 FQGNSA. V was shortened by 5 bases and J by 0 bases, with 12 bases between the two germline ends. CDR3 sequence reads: CASSPSYTSTDTQYF. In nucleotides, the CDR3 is TGTGCCAGCAGCCCTAGCTATACGAGCACAGATACGCAGTATTTT.

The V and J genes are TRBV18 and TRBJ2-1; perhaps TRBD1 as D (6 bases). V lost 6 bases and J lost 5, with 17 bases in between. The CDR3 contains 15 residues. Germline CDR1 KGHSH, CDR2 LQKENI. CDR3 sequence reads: CASSGYGGGNNEQFF. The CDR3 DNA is TGTGCCAGCTCCGGGTATGGGGGCGGAAACAATGAGCAGTTCTTC.